Here is one T cell receptor (beta chain) with its context. Per the original data handling: Researchers report that nucleated cell counts were estimated from reference gene primer amplification. Generated by immunoSEQ multiplex PCR, the TCRdb table keeps only in-frame clones and is missing some. V and J calls and clone size follow that table, whereas D and trimming were derived from the DNA. In the table there are some 200,000 clones, around 86% of which are singletons. The sample is drawn from a study of blood T cell repertoires in COVID-19. Looking at the study overall: Acute-phase and convalescent COVID-19 samples originated in the United States, Italy and Spain.

Germline loops: CDR1 SGHRS, CDR2 YFSETQ. There are 16 residues in the CDR3. V shed 0 bases and J shed 7 bases, with 19 bases lying between them. The chain is built from TRBV5-1 and TRBJ1-1; D remains unclear. The receptor comes from a woman aged 35 to 49 with acute or convalescent COVID-19. Sequenced input: peripheral blood. The CDR3 DNA reads TGCGCCAGCAGCTTGGGGGCTCGTTTTCAAATCCATGAAGCTTTCTTT. This gives the protein CASSLGARFQIHEAFF.